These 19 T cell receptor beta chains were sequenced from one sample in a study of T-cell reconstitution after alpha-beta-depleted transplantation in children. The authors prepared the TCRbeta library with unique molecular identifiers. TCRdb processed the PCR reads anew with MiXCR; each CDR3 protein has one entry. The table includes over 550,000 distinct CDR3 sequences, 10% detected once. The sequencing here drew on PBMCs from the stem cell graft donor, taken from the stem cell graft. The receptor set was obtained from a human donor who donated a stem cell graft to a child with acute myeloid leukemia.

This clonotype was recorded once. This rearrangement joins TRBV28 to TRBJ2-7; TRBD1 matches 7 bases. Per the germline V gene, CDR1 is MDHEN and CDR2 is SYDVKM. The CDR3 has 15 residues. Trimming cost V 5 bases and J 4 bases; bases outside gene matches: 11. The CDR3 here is CASSPMTGTPYEQYF. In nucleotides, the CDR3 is TGTGCCAGCAGTCCAATGACAGGGACCCCTTACGAGCAGTACTTC.

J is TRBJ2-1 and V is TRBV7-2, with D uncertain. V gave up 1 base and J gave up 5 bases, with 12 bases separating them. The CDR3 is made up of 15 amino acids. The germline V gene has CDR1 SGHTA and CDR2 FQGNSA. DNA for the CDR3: TGTGCCAGCAGCTTAGTAAACCGGATAGACAATGAGCAGTTCTTC. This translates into CASSLVNRIDNEQFF.

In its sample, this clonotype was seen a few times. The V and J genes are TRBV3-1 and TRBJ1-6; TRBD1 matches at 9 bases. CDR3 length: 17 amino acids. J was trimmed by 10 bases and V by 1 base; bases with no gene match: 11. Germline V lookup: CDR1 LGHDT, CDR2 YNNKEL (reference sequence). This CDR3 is CASSQGGGQGQPSPLHF. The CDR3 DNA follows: TGTGCCAGCAGCCAAGGGGGAGGACAGGGGCAACCCTCACCCCTCCACTTT.

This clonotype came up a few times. DNA for the CDR3: TGCGCCAGCAGCCAAGTGGCCGGGACGGCATATGGCTACACCTTC. It yields the protein CASSQVAGTAYGYTF. This chain connects TRBV4-1 to TRBJ1-2; possible D gene TRBD1, 5 bases. V dropped 1 base and J dropped 5 bases, with 14 bases sitting between them. The CDR3 contains 15 residues. Per germline, CDR1 MGHRA and CDR2 YSYEKL.

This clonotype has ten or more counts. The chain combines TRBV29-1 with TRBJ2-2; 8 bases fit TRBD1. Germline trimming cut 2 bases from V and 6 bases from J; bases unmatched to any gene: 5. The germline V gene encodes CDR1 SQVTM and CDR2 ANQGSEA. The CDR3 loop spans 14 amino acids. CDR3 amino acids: CSVERQGIAGELFF. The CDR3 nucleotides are TGCAGCGTTGAACGACAGGGGATAGCCGGGGAGCTGTTTTTT.

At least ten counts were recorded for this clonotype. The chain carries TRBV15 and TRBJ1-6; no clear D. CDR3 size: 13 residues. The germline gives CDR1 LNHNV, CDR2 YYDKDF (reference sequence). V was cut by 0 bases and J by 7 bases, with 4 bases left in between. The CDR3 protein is CATSRDQNSPLHF. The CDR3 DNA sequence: TGTGCCACCAGCAGAGATCAGAATTCACCCCTCCACTTT.

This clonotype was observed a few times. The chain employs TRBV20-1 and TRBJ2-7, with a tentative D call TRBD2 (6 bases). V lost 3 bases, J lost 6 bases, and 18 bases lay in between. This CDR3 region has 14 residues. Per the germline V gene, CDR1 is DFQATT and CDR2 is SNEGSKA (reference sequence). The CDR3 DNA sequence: TGCAGTGCTAGTGTCGCGCGGGAAGCCCGCGAGCAGTACTTC. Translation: CSASVAREAREQYF.

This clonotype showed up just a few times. DNA of the CDR3: TGTGCCACCAGCGTTAGGGGAGGGGGCACTGAAGCTTTCTTT. Encoded protein: CATSVRGGGTEAFF. V usage is TRBV15 and J usage is TRBJ1-1; possible D gene TRBD1, 6 bases. CDR1 and CDR2 (germline): LNHNV, YYDKDF (reference sequence). Trimming took off 5 bases at V and 4 bases at J, with 14 bases between the two ends. The CDR3 is made up of 14 amino acids.

CDR3 coding DNA: TGTGCCAGCAGTATGCTAGCAGCTAGCACAGATACGCAGTATTTT. It specifies CASSMLAASTDTQYF. The genes are TRBV28 and TRBJ2-3, with D possibly matching TRBD2 (5 bases). Germline assignment: CDR1 MDHEN and CDR2 SYDVKM. The CDR3 loop spans 15 amino acids. Trimming shortened V by 5 bases and J by 0 bases, and 12 bases separated the two germline ends.

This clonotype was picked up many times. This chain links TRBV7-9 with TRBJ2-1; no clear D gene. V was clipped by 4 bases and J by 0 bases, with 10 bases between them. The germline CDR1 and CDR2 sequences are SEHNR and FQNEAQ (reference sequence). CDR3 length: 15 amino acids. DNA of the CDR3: TGTGCCAGCAGCTCGGCCAGGAGCTCCTACAATGAGCAGTTCTTC. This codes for CASSSARSSYNEQFF.

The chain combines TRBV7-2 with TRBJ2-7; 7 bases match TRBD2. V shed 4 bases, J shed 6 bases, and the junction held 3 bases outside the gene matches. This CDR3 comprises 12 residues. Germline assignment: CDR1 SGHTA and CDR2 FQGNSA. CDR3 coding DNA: TGTGCCAGCAGCTCGACTAGCCTCGAGCAGTACTTC. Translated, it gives CASSSTSLEQYF.

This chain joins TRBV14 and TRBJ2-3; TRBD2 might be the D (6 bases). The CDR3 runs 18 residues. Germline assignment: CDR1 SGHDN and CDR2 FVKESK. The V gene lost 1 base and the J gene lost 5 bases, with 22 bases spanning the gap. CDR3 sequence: CASSQARIGSNLIDTQYF. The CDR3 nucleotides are TGTGCCAGCAGCCAAGCGCGTATCGGGAGTAATCTTATAGATACGCAGTATTTT.

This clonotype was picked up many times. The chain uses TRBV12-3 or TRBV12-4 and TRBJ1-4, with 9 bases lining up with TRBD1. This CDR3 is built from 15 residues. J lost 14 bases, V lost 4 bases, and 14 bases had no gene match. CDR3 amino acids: CASSSQQGATGLLFF. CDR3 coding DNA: TGTGCCAGCAGTTCCCAACAGGGGGCTACGGGACTCCTGTTTTTT.

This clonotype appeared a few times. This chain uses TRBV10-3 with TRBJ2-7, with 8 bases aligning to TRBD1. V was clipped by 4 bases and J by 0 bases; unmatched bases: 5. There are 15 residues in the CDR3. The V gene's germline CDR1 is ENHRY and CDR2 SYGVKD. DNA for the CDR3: TGTGCCATCAGTGTCGGGACAGGACACTCCTACGAGCAGTACTTC. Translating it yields CAISVGTGHSYEQYF.

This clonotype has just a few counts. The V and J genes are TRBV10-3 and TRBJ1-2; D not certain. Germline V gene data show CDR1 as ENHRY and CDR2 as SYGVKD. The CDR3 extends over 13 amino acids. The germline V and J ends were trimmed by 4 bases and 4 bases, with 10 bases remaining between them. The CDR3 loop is CAISGVDTYGYTF. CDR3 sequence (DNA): TGTGCCATCAGTGGGGTAGACACCTATGGCTACACCTTC.

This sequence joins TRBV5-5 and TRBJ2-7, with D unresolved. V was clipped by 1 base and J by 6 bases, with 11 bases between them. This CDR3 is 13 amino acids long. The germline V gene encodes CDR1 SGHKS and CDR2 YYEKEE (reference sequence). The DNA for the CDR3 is TGTGCCAGCAGCTTGAAGGCAGTTGGCGAGCAGTACTTC. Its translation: CASSLKAVGEQYF.

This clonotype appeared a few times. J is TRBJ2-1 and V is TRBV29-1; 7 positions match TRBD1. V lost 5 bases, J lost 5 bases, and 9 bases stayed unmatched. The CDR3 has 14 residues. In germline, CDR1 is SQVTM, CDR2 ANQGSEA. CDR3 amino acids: CSVTGDGVHNEQFF. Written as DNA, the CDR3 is TGCAGCGTTACAGGGGATGGTGTCCACAATGAGCAGTTCTTC.

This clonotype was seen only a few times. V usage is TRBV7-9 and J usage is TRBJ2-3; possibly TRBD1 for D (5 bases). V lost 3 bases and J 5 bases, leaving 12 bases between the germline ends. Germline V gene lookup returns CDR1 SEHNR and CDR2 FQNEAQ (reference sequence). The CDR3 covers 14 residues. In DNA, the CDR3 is TGTGCCAGCAGCTTGGACCTAAGGGGAGATACGCAGTATTTT. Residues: CASSLDLRGDTQYF.

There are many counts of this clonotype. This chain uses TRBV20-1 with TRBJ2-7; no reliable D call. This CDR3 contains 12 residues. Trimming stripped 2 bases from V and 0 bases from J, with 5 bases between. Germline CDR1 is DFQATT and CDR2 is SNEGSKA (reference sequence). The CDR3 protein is CSARWNSYEQYF. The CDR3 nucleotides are TGCAGTGCTAGATGGAACTCCTACGAGCAGTACTTC.